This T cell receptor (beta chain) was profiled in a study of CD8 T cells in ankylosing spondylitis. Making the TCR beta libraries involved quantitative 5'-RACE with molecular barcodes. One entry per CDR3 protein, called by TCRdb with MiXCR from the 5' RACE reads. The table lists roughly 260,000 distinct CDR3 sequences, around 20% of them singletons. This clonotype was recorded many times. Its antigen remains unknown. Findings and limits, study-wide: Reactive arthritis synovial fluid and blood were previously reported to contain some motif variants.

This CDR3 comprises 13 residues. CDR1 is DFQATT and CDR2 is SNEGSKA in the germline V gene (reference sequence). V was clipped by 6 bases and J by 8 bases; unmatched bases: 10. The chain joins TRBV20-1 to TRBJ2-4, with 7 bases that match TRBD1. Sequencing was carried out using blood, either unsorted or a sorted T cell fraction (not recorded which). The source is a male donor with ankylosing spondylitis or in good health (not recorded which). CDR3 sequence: CSAQTGLRDIQYF. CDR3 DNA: TGCAGTGCCCAGACAGGGCTGAGGGACATTCAGTACTTC.